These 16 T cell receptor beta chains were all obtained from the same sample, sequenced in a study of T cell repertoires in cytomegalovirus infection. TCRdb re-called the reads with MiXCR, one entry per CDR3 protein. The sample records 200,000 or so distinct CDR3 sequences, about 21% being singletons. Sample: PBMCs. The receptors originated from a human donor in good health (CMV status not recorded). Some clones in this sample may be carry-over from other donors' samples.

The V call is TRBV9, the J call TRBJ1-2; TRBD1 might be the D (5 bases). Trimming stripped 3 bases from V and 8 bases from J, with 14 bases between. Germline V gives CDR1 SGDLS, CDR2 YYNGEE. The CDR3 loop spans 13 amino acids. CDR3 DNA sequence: TGTGCCAGCAGCGCGACTGGGGCCCTGGGCTACACCTTC. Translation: CASSATGALGYTF.

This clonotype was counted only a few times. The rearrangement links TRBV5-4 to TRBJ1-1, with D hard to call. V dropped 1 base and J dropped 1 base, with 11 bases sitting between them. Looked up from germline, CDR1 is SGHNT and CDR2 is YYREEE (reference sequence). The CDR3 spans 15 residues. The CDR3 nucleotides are TGTGCCAGCAGCTTGATGGGATTAGAGAACACTGAAGCTTTCTTT. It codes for CASSLMGLENTEAFF.

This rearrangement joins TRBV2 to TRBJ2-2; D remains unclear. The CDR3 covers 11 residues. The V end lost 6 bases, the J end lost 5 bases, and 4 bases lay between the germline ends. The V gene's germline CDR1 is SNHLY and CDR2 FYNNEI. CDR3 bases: TGTGCCAGCAGGCTGACCGGGGAGCTGTTTTTT. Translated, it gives CASRLTGELFF.

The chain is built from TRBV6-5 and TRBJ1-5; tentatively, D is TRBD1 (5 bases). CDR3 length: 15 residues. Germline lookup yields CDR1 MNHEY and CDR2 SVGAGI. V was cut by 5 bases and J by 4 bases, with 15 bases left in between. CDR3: CASSVGVGVNQPQHF. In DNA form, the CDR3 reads TGTGCCAGCAGTGTCGGCGTGGGGGTTAATCAGCCCCAGCATTTT.

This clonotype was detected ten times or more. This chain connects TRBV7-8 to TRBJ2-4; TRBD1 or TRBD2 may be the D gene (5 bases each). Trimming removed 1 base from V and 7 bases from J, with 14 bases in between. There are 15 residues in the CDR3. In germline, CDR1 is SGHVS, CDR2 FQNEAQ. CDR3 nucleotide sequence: TGTGCCAGCAGCTTAGAGGGGAACTGGGACAACATTCAGTACTTC. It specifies CASSLEGNWDNIQYF.

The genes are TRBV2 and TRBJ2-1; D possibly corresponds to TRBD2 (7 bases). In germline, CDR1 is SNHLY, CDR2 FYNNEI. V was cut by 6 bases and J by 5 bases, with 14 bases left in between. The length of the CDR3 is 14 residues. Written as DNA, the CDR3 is TGTGCCAGCAGAAGGAGGGGGGGAAACAATGAGCAGTTCTTC. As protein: CASRRRGGNNEQFF.

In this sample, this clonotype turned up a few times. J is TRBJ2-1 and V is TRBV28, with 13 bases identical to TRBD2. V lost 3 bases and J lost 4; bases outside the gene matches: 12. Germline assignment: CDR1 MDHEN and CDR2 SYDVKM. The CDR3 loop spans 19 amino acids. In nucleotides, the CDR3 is TGTGCCAGCAGTTTGTCTGGACTAGCGGGAGCTGCCGTATACAATGAGCAGTTCTTC. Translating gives CASSLSGLAGAAVYNEQFF.

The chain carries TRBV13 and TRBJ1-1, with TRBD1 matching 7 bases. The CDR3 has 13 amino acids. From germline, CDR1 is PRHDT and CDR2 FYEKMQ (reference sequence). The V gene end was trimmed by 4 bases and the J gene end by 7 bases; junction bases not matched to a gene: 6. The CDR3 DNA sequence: TGTGCCAGCAGCTCTTACAGGGGCGGTGAAGCTTTCTTT. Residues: CASSSYRGGEAFF.

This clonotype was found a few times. CDR3 sequence: CSASDGAVSNQPQHF. The CDR3, as DNA: TGCAGTGCTAGCGATGGGGCAGTTAGCAATCAGCCCCAGCATTTT. The chain joins TRBV20-1 to TRBJ1-5; TRBD1 is a possible D gene (5 bases). The length of the CDR3 is 15 residues. V lost 3 bases to trimming and J lost 0 bases, with 12 bases between them. The germline V gene encodes CDR1 DFQATT and CDR2 SNEGSKA (reference sequence).

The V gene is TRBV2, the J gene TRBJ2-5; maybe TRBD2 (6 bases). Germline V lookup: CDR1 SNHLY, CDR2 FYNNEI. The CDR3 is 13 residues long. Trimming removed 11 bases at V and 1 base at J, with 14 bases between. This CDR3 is CACRDWPQETQYF. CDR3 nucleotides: TGTGCCTGCCGGGACTGGCCCCAAGAGACCCAGTACTTC.

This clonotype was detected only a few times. CDR3 in amino acids: CASSQGTGLSYEQYF. The CDR3 DNA follows: TGTGCCAGCAGCCAAGGGACAGGGCTCTCCTACGAGCAGTACTTC. The chain is built from TRBV4-2 and TRBJ2-7, with TRBD1 matching over 8 bases. V was pared by 1 base and J by 0 bases, with 2 bases of the junction left unmatched. Germline loops: CDR1 LGHNA, CDR2 YNFKEQ. The CDR3 runs to 15 residues.

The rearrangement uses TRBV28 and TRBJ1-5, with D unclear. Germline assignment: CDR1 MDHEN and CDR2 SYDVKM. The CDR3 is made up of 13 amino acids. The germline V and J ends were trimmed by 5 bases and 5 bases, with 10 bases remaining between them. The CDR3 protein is CASSTLGYQPQHF. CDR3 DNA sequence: TGTGCCAGCAGTACTCTAGGGTATCAGCCCCAGCATTTT.

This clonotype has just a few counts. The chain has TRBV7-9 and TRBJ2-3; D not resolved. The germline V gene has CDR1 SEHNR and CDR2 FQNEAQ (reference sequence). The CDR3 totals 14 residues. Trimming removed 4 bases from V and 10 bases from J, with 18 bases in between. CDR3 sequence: CASSSLGSGWAQYF. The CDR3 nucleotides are TGTGCCAGCAGCTCGTTGGGGTCCGGGTGGGCGCAGTATTTT.

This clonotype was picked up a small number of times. The CDR3 region is CASIRRESSQETQYF. The DNA of the CDR3 is TGTGCCAGCATTAGGCGGGAGTCATCCCAAGAGACCCAGTACTTC. This chain connects TRBV6-1 to TRBJ2-5; 7 bases match TRBD2. The germline gives CDR1 MNHNS, CDR2 SASEGT. V shed 7 bases, J shed 1 base, and the junction held 9 bases outside the gene matches. The CDR3 has 15 residues.

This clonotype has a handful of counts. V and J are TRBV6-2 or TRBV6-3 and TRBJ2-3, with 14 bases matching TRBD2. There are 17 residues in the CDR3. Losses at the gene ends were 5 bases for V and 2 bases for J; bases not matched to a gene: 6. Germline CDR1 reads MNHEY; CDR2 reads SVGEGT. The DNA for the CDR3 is TGTGCCAGCAGTCGACCGACTAGCGGGAGGGCCACAGATACGCAGTATTTT. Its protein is CASSRPTSGRATDTQYF.

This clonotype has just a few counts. CDR3 nucleotides: TGCGCCAGCAGCTTGGATACAGTATCCTACAATGAGCAGTTCTTC. Its protein product is CASSLDTVSYNEQFF. This chain joins TRBV5-1 and TRBJ2-1; D call uncertain. V lost 0 bases and J 1 base, leaving 8 bases between the germline ends. Per germline, CDR1 SGHRS and CDR2 YFSETQ. This CDR3 spans 15 amino acids.